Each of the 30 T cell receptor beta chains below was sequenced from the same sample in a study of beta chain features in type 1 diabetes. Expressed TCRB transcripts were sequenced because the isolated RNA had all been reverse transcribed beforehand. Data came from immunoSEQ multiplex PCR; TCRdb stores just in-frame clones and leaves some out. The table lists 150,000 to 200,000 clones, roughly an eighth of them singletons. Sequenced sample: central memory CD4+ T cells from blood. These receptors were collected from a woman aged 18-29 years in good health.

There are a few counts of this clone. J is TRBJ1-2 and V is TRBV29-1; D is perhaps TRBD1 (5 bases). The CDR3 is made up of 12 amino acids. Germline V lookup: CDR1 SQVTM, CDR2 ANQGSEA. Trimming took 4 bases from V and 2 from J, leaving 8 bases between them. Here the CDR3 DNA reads TGCAGCGTTGCCTCAGGGAACTATGGCTACACCTTC. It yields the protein CSVASGNYGYTF.

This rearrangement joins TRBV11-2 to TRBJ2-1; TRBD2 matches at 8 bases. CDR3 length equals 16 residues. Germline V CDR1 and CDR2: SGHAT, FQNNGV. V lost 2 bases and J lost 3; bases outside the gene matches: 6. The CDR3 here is CASSLIRAGVYNEQFF. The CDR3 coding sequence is TGTGCCAGCAGCTTAATTCGAGCGGGAGTCTACAATGAGCAGTTCTTC.

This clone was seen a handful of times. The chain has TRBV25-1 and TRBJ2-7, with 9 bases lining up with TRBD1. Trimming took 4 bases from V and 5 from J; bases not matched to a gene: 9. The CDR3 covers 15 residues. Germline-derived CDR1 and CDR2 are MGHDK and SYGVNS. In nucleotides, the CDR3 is TGTGCCAGCAGTGTAACACAGGGGGCGCGTGACGAGCAGTACTTC. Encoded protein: CASSVTQGARDEQYF.

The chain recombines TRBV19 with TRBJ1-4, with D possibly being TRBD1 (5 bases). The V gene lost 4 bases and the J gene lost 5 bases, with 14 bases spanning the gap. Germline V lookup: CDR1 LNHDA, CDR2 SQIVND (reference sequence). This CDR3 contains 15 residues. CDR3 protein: CASSTQGLGNEKLFF. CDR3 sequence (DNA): TGTGCCAGTAGTACTCAGGGTTTAGGAAATGAAAAACTGTTTTTT.

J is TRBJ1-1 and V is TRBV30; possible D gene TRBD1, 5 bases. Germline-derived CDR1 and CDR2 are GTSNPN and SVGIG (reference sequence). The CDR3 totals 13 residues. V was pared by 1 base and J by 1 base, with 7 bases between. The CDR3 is CAWSGQSNTEAFF. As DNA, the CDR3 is TGTGCCTGGAGTGGACAGTCGAACACTGAAGCTTTCTTT.

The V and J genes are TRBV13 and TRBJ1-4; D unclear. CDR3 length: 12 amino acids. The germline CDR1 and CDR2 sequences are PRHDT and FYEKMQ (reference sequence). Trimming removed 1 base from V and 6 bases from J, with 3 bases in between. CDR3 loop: CASSLADEKLFF. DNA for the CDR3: TGTGCCAGCAGCTTAGCGGATGAAAAACTGTTTTTT.

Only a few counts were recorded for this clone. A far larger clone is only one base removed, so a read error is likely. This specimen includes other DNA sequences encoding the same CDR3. The CDR3, as DNA: TGCGCCAGCAGCTGGGGACAGGGGGACATTCAGTACTTC. Its protein is CASSWGQGDIQYF. This chain connects TRBV5-1 to TRBJ2-4, with 11 bases fitting TRBD1. V was clipped by 3 bases and J by 8 bases; unmatched bases: 1. CDR1 is SGHRS and CDR2 is YFSETQ in the germline V gene. The length of the CDR3 is 13 residues.

The CDR3 reads CAWSRDTPYEQYF. The CDR3 nucleotides are TGTGCCTGGAGTCGGGACACCCCCTACGAGCAGTACTTC. V is TRBV30 and J is TRBJ2-7; tentative D call: TRBD1 (6 bases). V dropped 2 bases and J dropped 2 bases, with 10 bases sitting between them. Germline CDR1 is GTSNPN and CDR2 is SVGIG (reference sequence). CDR3 size: 13 residues.

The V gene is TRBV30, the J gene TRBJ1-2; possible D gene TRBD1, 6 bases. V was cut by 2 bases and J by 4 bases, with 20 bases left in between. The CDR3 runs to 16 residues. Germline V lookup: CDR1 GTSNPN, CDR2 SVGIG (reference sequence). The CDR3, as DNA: TGTGCCTGGAGTTTACAAAGGGCAGGGGTCGGCTATGGCTACACCTTC. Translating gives CAWSLQRAGVGYGYTF.

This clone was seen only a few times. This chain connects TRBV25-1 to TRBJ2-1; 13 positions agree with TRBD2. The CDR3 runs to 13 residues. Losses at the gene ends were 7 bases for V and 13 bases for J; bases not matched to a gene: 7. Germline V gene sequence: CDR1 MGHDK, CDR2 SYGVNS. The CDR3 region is CASKGTSGTSQFF. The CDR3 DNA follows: TGTGCCAGCAAGGGGACTAGCGGGACCAGTCAGTTCTTC.

CDR3 sequence reads: CASRTGEDIQYF. The CDR3 DNA reads as TGCGCCAGCCGAACAGGGGAAGACATTCAGTACTTC. This rearrangement joins TRBV5-1 to TRBJ2-4; 7 bases align to TRBD1. Germline assignment: CDR1 SGHRS and CDR2 YFSETQ. This CDR3 comprises 12 residues. V gave up 7 bases and J gave up 8 bases; unmatched junction bases: 6.

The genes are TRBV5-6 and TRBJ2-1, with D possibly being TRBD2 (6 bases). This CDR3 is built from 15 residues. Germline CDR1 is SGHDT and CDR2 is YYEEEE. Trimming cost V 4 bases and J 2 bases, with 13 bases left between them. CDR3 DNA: TGTGCCAGCAGCCCCTTAGGAGGGACCTACAATGAGCAGTTCTTC. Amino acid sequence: CASSPLGGTYNEQFF.

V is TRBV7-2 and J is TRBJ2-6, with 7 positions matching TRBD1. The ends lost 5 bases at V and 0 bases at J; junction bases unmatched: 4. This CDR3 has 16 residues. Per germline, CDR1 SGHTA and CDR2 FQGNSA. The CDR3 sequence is CASSGGQHSGANVLTF. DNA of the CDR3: TGTGCCAGCAGCGGGGGACAGCACTCTGGGGCCAACGTCCTGACTTTC. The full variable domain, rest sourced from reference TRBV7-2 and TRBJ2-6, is GAGVSQSPSNKVTEKGKDVELRCDPISGHTALYWYRQSLGQGLEFLIYFQGNSAPDKSGLPSDRFSAERTGGSVSTLTIQRTQQEDSAVYLCASSGGQHSGANVLTFGAGSRLTVL.

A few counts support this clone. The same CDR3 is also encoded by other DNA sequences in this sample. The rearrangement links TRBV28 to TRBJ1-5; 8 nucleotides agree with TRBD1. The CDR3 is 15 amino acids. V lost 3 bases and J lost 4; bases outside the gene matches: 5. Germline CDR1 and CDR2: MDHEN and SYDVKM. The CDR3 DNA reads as TGTGCCAGCAGTTTCCAGGGGGCGCGGAATCAGCCCCAGCATTTT. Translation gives CASSFQGARNQPQHF.

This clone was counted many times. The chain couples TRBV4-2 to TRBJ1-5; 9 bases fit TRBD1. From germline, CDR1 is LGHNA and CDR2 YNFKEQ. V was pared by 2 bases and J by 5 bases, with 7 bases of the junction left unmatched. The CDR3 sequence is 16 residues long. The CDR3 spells CASSQYTGGADQPQHF. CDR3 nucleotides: TGTGCCAGCAGCCAATATACAGGGGGCGCAGATCAGCCCCAGCATTTT.

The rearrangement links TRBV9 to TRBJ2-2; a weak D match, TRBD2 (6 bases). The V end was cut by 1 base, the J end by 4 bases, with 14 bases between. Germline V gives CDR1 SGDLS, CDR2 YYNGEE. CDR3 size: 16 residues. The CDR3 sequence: CASSVWDSGITGELFF. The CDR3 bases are TGTGCCAGCAGCGTATGGGATAGCGGAATCACCGGGGAGCTGTTTTTT. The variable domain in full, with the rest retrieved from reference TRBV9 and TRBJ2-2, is DSGVTQTPKHLITATGQRVTLRCSPRSGDLSVYWYQQSLDQGLQFLIQYYNGEERAKGNILERFSAQQFPDLHSELNLSSLELGDSALYFCASSVWDSGITGELFFGEGSRLTVL.

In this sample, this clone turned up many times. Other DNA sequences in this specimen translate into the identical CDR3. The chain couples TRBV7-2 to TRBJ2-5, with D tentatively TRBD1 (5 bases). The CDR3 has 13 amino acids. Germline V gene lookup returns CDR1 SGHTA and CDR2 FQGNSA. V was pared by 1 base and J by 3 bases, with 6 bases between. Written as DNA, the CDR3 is TGTGCCAGCAGCTTAGGGACAAAAGAGACCCAGTACTTC. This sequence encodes CASSLGTKETQYF.

This CDR3 reads CASSFRGNTGELFF. DNA for the CDR3: TGTGCCAGCAGCTTCAGGGGGAACACCGGGGAGCTGTTTTTT. The chain uses TRBV6-4 and TRBJ2-2; D is possibly TRBD1 (6 bases). The germline V and J ends were trimmed by 6 bases and 1 base, with 9 bases remaining between them. Germline V CDR1 and CDR2: MRHNA, SNTAGT. The CDR3 runs to 14 residues.

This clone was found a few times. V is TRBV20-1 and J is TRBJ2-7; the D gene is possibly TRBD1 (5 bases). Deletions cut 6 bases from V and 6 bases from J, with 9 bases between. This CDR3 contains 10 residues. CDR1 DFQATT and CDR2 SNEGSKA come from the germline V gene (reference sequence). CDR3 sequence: CSAIQVEQYF. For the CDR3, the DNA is TGCAGTGCGATACAGGTCGAGCAGTACTTC.

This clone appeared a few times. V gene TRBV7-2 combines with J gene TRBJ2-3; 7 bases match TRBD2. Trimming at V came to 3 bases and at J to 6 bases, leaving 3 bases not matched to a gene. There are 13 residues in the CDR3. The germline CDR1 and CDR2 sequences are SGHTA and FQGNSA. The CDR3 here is CASSFGLDDTQYF. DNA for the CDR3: TGTGCCAGCAGCTTTGGACTAGACGATACGCAGTATTTT.

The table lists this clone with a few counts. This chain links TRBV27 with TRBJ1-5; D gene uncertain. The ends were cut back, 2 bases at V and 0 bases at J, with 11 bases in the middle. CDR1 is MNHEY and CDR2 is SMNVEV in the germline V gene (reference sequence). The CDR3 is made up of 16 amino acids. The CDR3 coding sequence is TGTGCCAGCAGTTTAAAGGCGGGTTATAGCAATCAGCCCCAGCATTTT. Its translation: CASSLKAGYSNQPQHF.

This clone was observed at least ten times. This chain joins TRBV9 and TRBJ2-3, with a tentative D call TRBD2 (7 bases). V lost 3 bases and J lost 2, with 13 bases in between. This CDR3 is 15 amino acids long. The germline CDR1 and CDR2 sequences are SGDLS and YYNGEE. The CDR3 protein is CASSAGGLPTDTQYF. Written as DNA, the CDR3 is TGTGCCAGCAGCGCCGGGGGGCTTCCCACAGATACGCAGTATTTT.

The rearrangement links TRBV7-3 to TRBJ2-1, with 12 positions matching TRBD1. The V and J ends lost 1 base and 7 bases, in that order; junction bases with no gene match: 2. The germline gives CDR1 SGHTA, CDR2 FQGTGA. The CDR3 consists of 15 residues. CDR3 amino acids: CASSLMGQGANEQFF. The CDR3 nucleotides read TGTGCCAGCAGCTTAATGGGACAGGGGGCGAATGAGCAGTTCTTC.

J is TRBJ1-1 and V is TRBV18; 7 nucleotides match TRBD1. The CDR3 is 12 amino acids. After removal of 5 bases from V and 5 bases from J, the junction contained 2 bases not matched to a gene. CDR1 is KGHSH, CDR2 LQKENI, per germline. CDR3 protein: CASSTGQTEAFF. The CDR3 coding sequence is TGTGCCAGCTCAACGGGACAGACTGAAGCTTTCTTT. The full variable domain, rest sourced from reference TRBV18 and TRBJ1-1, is NAGVMQNPRHLVRRRGQEARLRCSPMKGHSHVYWYRQLPEEGLKFMVYLQKENIIDESGMPKERFSAEFPKEGPSILRIQQVVRGDSAAYFCASSTGQTEAFFGQGTRLTVV.

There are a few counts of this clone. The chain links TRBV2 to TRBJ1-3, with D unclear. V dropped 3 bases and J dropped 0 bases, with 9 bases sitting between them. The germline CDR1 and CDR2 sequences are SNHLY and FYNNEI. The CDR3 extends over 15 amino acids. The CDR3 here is CASSEEAISGNTIYF. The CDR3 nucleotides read TGTGCCAGCAGTGAGGAAGCGATCTCTGGAAACACCATATATTTT.

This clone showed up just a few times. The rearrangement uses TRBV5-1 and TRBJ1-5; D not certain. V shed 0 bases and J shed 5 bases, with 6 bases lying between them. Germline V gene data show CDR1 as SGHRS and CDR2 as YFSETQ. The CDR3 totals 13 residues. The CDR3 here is CASSLEQDQPQHF. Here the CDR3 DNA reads TGCGCCAGCAGCTTGGAGCAGGATCAGCCCCAGCATTTT. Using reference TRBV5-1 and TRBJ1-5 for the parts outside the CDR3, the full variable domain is KAGVTQTPRYLIKTRGQQVTLSCSPISGHRSVSWYQQTPGQGLQFLFEYFSETQRNKGNFPGRFSGRQFSNSRSEMNVSTLELGDSALYLCASSLEQDQPQHFGDGTRLSIL.

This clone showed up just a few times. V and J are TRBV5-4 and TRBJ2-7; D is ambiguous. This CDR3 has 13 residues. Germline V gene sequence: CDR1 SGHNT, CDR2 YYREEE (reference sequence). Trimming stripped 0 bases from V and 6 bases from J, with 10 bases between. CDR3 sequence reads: CASSLDHLGEQYF. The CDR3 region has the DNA TGTGCCAGCAGCTTGGACCACCTCGGCGAGCAGTACTTC.

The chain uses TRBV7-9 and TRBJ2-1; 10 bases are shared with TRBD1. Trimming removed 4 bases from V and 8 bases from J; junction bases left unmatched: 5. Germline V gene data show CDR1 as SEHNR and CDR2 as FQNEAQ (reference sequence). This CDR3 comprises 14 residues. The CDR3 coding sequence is TGTGCCAGCAGCTACTGGGGACAGGGGCATGAGCAGTTCTTC. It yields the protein CASSYWGQGHEQFF.

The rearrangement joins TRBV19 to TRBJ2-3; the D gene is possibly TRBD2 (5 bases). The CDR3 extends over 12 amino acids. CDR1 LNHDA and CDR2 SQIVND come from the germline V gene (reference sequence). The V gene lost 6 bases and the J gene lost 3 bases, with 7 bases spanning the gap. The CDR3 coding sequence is TGTGCCAGTAGCAGGAGGACAGATACGCAGTATTTT. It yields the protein CASSRRTDTQYF.

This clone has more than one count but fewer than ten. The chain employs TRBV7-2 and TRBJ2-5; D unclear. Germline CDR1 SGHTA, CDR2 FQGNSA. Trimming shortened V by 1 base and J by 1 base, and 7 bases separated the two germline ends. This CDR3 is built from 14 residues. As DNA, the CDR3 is TGTGCCAGCAGCTTAGATCCGAGCCAAGAGACCCAGTACTTC. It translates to CASSLDPSQETQYF.